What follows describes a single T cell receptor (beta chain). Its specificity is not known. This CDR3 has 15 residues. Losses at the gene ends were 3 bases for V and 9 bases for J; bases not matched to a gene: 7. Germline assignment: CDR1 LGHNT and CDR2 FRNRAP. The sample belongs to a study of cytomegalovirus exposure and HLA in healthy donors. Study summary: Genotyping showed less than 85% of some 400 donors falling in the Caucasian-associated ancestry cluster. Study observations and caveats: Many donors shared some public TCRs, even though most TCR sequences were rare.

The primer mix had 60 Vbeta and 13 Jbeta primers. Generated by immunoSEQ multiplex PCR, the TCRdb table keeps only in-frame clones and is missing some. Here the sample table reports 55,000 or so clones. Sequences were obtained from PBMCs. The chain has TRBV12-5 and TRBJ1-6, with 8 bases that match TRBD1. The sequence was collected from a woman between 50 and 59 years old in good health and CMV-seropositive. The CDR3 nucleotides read TGTGCTAGTGGTTTTTCCGGGACAGGAGCTTCACCCCTCCACTTT. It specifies CASGFSGTGASPLHF.